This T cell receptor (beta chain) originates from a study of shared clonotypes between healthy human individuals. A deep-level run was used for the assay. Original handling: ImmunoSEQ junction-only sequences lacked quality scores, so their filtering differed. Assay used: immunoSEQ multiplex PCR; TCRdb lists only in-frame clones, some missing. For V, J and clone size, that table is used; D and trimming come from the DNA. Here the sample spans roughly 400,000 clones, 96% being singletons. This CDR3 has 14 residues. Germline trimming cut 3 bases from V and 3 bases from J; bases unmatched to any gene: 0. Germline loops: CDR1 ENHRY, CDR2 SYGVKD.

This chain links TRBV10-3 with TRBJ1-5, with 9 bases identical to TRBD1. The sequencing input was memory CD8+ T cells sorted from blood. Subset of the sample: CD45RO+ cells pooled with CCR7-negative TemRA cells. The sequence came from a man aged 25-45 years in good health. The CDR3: CAISEQGANQPQHF. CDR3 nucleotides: TGTGCCATCAGTGAACAGGGGGCCAATCAGCCCCAGCATTTT.